Following are 14 T cell receptor beta chains from one sample sequenced in a study of T cells after yellow fever vaccination. TCRdb called the 5' RACE reads again in MiXCR, with one record for every CDR3 protein. The table records fewer than 400,000 distinct CDR3 sequences, about 6.2% of them present only once. This sample comprised PBMCs, obtained 5 days after the yellow fever booster vaccination. These receptors were taken from a man aged 30 to 45 who received the YFV17D yellow fever vaccine.

This clonotype has just a few counts. This sequence joins TRBV4-3 and TRBJ2-1; 9 bases match TRBD2. Per germline, CDR1 LGHNA and CDR2 YSLEER. The CDR3 contains 15 residues. Trimming at V came to 0 bases and at J to 8 bases, leaving 5 bases not matched to a gene. CDR3 nucleotides: TGCGCCAGCAGCCAAGAGGGGACTAGCCTATATGAGCAGTTCTTC. Protein: CASSQEGTSLYEQFF.

This clonotype was counted between two and nine times. The V gene is TRBV5-4, the J gene TRBJ2-1; D may match TRBD1 or TRBD2 (7 bases each). Trimming shortened V by 4 bases and J by 7 bases, and 21 bases separated the two germline ends. The CDR3 is 16 residues long. Germline CDR1 and CDR2: SGHNT and YYREEE (reference sequence). The CDR3 DNA is TGTGCCAGCAGCGTGGCGGGGGCGGTACAGGGGAATGAGCAGTTCTTC. As protein: CASSVAGAVQGNEQFF.

The chain couples TRBV20-1 to TRBJ2-7; 7 bases are shared with TRBD2. The V and J ends lost 6 bases and 5 bases, in that order; junction bases with no gene match: 13. The CDR3 is 14 residues long. Germline V gives CDR1 DFQATT, CDR2 SNEGSKA (reference sequence). The CDR3 sequence is CSAKDPKRDHEQYF. CDR3 coding DNA: TGCAGTGCGAAAGACCCGAAGCGGGACCACGAGCAGTACTTC.

The chain joins TRBV11-3 to TRBJ2-1; a weak D match, TRBD2 (6 bases). Germline CDR1 reads SGHNT; CDR2 reads YENEEA. There are 16 residues in the CDR3. The V end was cut by 5 bases, the J end by 7 bases, with 21 bases between. The CDR3 loop reads CASSPLWREARNEQFF. In nucleotides, the CDR3 is TGTGCCAGCAGCCCCCTTTGGAGGGAGGCCAGGAATGAGCAGTTCTTC. The full variable domain, its missing parts supplied by reference TRBV11-3 and TRBJ2-1, is EAGVVQSPRYKIIEKKQPVAFWCNPISGHNTLYWYLQNLGQGPELLIRYENEEAVDDSQLPKDRFSAERLKGVDSTLKIQPAELGDSAVYLCASSPLWREARNEQFFGPGTRLTVL.

The rearrangement joins TRBV20-1 to TRBJ2-5; 8 bases match TRBD2. Trimming cost V 6 bases and J 10 bases; bases outside gene matches: 16. The CDR3 extends over 14 amino acids. Germline V gene lookup returns CDR1 DFQATT and CDR2 SNEGSKA (reference sequence). CDR3: CSALRSGSPVGQYF. DNA for the CDR3: TGCAGTGCGCTCCGCAGCGGGAGCCCAGTGGGCCAGTACTTC.

This clonotype came up many times. This sequence joins TRBV12-3 or TRBV12-4 and TRBJ2-2, with 7 bases fitting TRBD2. CDR3 size: 15 residues. The junction had 3 bases not matched to a gene; V was cut back by 3 bases and J by 2 bases. The CDR3: CASSFRGVNTGELFF. In DNA, the CDR3 is TGTGCCAGCAGTTTTCGGGGGGTAAACACCGGGGAGCTGTTTTTT.

This clonotype was detected only a few times. The rearrangement links TRBV28 to TRBJ2-2; 9 bases are shared with TRBD1. This CDR3 has 15 residues. V lost 6 bases to trimming and J lost 17 bases; unmatched junction nucleotides: 19. CDR1 and CDR2 from the germline V gene are MDHEN and SYDVKM. In DNA, the CDR3 is TGTGCCAGCAGCCGCCCGGGACAGGGACGGGGAAGATTATTTTTT. Its protein product is CASSRPGQGRGRLFF.

This clonotype was counted at least ten times. The chain carries TRBV7-2 and TRBJ2-3; D might be TRBD2 (6 bases). Germline V gene sequence: CDR1 SGHTA, CDR2 FQGNSA. The CDR3 covers 16 residues. V was cut by 5 bases and J by 1 base, with 16 bases left in between. This chain's CDR3 is CASSPRTTRGTDTQYF. CDR3 DNA sequence: TGTGCCAGCAGCCCCCGGACTACGAGGGGCACAGATACGCAGTATTTT.

V gene TRBV12-3 or TRBV12-4 combines with J gene TRBJ1-2; D unclear. There are 11 residues in the CDR3. V was cut by 5 bases and J by 1 base, with 2 bases left in between. This CDR3 is CASSGNYGYTF. The CDR3 nucleotides are TGTGCCAGCAGTGGTAACTATGGCTACACCTTC.

The chain links TRBV7-2 to TRBJ2-5; D is perhaps TRBD2 (5 bases). V was pared by 5 bases and J by 5 bases, with 18 bases between. The germline V gene encodes CDR1 SGHTA and CDR2 FQGNSA. This CDR3 has 15 residues. The chain's CDR3 is CASSPEGGLGETQYF. The CDR3, as DNA: TGTGCCAGCAGCCCAGAGGGCGGACTTGGGGAGACCCAGTACTTC.

The J gene is TRBJ2-7, the V gene TRBV5-1, with D tentatively TRBD2 (5 bases). With 4 bases removed from V and 3 bases from J, the gap between germline ends came to 17 bases. This CDR3 contains 15 residues. Germline V gene data show CDR1 as SGHRS and CDR2 as YFSETQ. The CDR3 DNA sequence: TGCGCCAGCAGCCCCGAGGGCCGGATTGGCTACGAGCAGTACTTC. Protein sequence: CASSPEGRIGYEQYF.

This chain links TRBV11-2 with TRBJ2-5, with a possible D match to TRBD2 (5 bases). There are 13 residues in the CDR3. The V gene lost 5 bases and the J gene lost 5 bases, with 12 bases spanning the gap. Germline V CDR1 and CDR2: SGHAT, FQNNGV. DNA for the CDR3: TGTGCCAGCAGCCATGAGGGCGTGGAGACCCAGTACTTC. Its translation is CASSHEGVETQYF.

The sample holds a few counts of this clonotype. The chain combines TRBV4-2 with TRBJ2-5; 8 bases align to TRBD2. CDR1 is LGHNA, CDR2 YNFKEQ, per germline. The CDR3 totals 17 residues. V gave up 0 bases and J gave up 1 base; unmatched junction bases: 7. The CDR3 nucleotides are TGTGCCAGCAGCCAAGAAGGGACGGGAGGGGGCCAAGAGACCCAGTACTTC. It is translated as CASSQEGTGGGQETQYF.

This clonotype occurred a few times. The chain couples TRBV7-2 to TRBJ2-7; TRBD2 is a possible D gene (5 bases). CDR1 is SGHTA and CDR2 is FQGNSA in the germline V gene. The CDR3 runs 13 residues. Trimming shortened V by 6 bases and J by 2 bases, and 11 bases separated the two germline ends. DNA for the CDR3: TGTGCCAGCAGACTGACCGGGGCCTACGAGCAGTACTTC. Protein sequence: CASRLTGAYEQYF.